Listed below are T cell receptor beta chains from one sample, sequenced in a study of blood T cells in healthy people across ages. TCRdb used MiXCR to reprocess the 5' RACE reads, holding one entry per CDR3 protein. The sample includes fewer than 1,000,000 distinct CDR3 sequences, approximately 44% of them seen just once. Sequencing used blood. The origin of the receptors is a man aged 60 to 75 in good health. The conserved cysteine and the conserved F or W are not part of the CDR3 here. The order of the fields is CDR3 protein, clone size, V gene, CDR3 length, J gene. Where a row states a size, it is once, few, many or the class of an expanded clone; other rows omit it.

CDR3 protein: ASSRKGLDYNEQF
clone size: NA
V gene: TRBV7-8
CDR3 length: 13
J gene: TRBJ2-1

CDR3 protein: ASSLDRGEQF
clone size: many
V gene: TRBV5-1
CDR3 length: 10
J gene: TRBJ2-1

CDR3 protein: ASSPGWVAETQY
clone size: NA
V gene: TRBV27
CDR3 length: 12
J gene: TRBJ2-5

CDR3 protein: ASSIWGTSNQPQH
clone size: NA
V gene: TRBV19
CDR3 length: 13
J gene: TRBJ1-5

CDR3 protein: SARTAGSYEQY
clone size: once
V gene: TRBV20-1
CDR3 length: 11
J gene: TRBJ2-7

CDR3 protein: SASSQTNYGYT
clone size: few
V gene: TRBV20-1
CDR3 length: 11
J gene: TRBJ1-2

CDR3 protein: ASSQEYSGGAMLSAKNIQY
clone size: few
V gene: TRBV4-1
CDR3 length: 19
J gene: TRBJ2-4

CDR3 protein: ASRQDVGWYNEQF
clone size: NA
V gene: TRBV27
CDR3 length: 13
J gene: TRBJ2-1

CDR3 protein: ASRSMRGEADTQY
clone size: NA
V gene: TRBV6-2/TRBV6-3
CDR3 length: 13
J gene: TRBJ2-3

CDR3 protein: ASSPRGTEPYEQY
clone size: NA
V gene: TRBV7-2
CDR3 length: 13
J gene: TRBJ2-7

CDR3 protein: ASSQDRGRREQY
clone size: NA
V gene: TRBV4-3
CDR3 length: 12
J gene: NA

CDR3 protein: ASSLAQGIPYEQY
clone size: NA
V gene: TRBV7-9
CDR3 length: 13
J gene: TRBJ2-7

CDR3 protein: SARGTGRRRGITDTQY
clone size: many
V gene: TRBV20-1
CDR3 length: 16
J gene: TRBJ2-3

CDR3 protein: ASSLKRQVNEQF
clone size: NA
V gene: TRBV12-3/TRBV12-4
CDR3 length: 12
J gene: TRBJ2-1

CDR3 protein: ASSLSPGQIISYEQY
clone size: few
V gene: TRBV12-3/TRBV12-4
CDR3 length: 15
J gene: TRBJ2-7

CDR3 protein: ASSPPGLEGYGYT
clone size: few
V gene: TRBV6-1
CDR3 length: 13
J gene: TRBJ1-2

CDR3 protein: SALGRTSGHSYNEQF
clone size: NA
V gene: TRBV20-1
CDR3 length: 15
J gene: TRBJ2-1

CDR3 protein: ASSLSGSNYGYT
clone size: NA
V gene: TRBV5-4
CDR3 length: 12
J gene: TRBJ1-2

CDR3 protein: ASSQTDLDQNIQY
clone size: many
V gene: TRBV4-3
CDR3 length: 13
J gene: TRBJ2-4

CDR3 protein: ASTRGLGNEQF
clone size: NA
V gene: TRBV10-2
CDR3 length: 11
J gene: TRBJ2-1

CDR3 protein: ASSLDRFMDTQY
clone size: few
V gene: TRBV12-3/TRBV12-4
CDR3 length: 12
J gene: TRBJ2-3

CDR3 protein: ASSAREGTYNEQF
clone size: NA
V gene: TRBV11-2
CDR3 length: 13
J gene: TRBJ2-1

CDR3 protein: SVVWGAGGTGELF
clone size: NA
V gene: TRBV29-1
CDR3 length: 13
J gene: TRBJ2-2

CDR3 protein: ASSPRGSGSWADTQY
clone size: NA
V gene: TRBV3-1
CDR3 length: 15
J gene: TRBJ2-3

CDR3 protein: ASRTGVNSPLH
clone size: NA
V gene: TRBV7-9
CDR3 length: 11
J gene: TRBJ1-6

CDR3 protein: SAAQRAIEQY
clone size: NA
V gene: TRBV20-1
CDR3 length: 10
J gene: TRBJ2-5

CDR3 protein: ASTQGYTRQNTEAF
clone size: NA
V gene: TRBV2
CDR3 length: 14
J gene: TRBJ1-1

CDR3 protein: ASFPTTGLSTDTQY
clone size: NA
V gene: TRBV7-9
CDR3 length: 14
J gene: TRBJ2-3

CDR3 protein: ASITVSRGSSYEQY
clone size: NA
V gene: TRBV27
CDR3 length: 14
J gene: TRBJ2-7

CDR3 protein: ASSSGQVADTQY
clone size: few
V gene: TRBV27
CDR3 length: 12
J gene: TRBJ2-3

CDR3 protein: AWSADRSENEKLF
clone size: NA
V gene: TRBV30
CDR3 length: 13
J gene: TRBJ1-4

CDR3 protein: ASTLLAGNTEAF
clone size: NA
V gene: TRBV5-1
CDR3 length: 12
J gene: TRBJ1-1

CDR3 protein: ASSLEGNLRTTEAF
clone size: NA
V gene: TRBV7-2
CDR3 length: 14
J gene: TRBJ1-1

CDR3 protein: AASAGDTSTDTQY
clone size: NA
V gene: TRBV24-1
CDR3 length: 13
J gene: TRBJ2-3

CDR3 protein: ASRQGQGTDTQY
clone size: few
V gene: TRBV2
CDR3 length: 12
J gene: TRBJ2-3

CDR3 protein: ASSPPGQGAFTQY
clone size: few
V gene: TRBV5-1
CDR3 length: 13
J gene: TRBJ2-3

CDR3 protein: ASRTLLGIDYEQY
clone size: few
V gene: TRBV6-5
CDR3 length: 13
J gene: TRBJ2-7

CDR3 protein: SLDGGRQETQY
clone size: few
V gene: TRBV29-1
CDR3 length: 11
J gene: TRBJ2-5

CDR3 protein: ASQAGGDRGVYGYT
clone size: NA
V gene: TRBV5-1
CDR3 length: 14
J gene: TRBJ1-2

CDR3 protein: SAPGTYEKLF
clone size: many
V gene: TRBV20-1
CDR3 length: 10
J gene: TRBJ1-4

CDR3 protein: ASLRTSRTDTQY
clone size: NA
V gene: TRBV6-1
CDR3 length: 12
J gene: TRBJ2-3

CDR3 protein: ASSVAAGTGTLGEQY
clone size: few
V gene: TRBV9
CDR3 length: 15
J gene: TRBJ2-4

CDR3 protein: ASSLKSGAVSYNEQF
clone size: NA
V gene: TRBV7-8
CDR3 length: 15
J gene: TRBJ2-1

CDR3 protein: ASSFSGNEQF
clone size: many
V gene: TRBV7-2
CDR3 length: 10
J gene: TRBJ2-1

CDR3 protein: ASSLNRAGGETQY
clone size: NA
V gene: TRBV12-3/TRBV12-4
CDR3 length: 13
J gene: TRBJ2-5

CDR3 protein: AWSGTGGFTEAF
clone size: few
V gene: TRBV30
CDR3 length: 12
J gene: TRBJ1-1

CDR3 protein: AWSVDRGNEQY
clone size: NA
V gene: TRBV30
CDR3 length: 11
J gene: TRBJ2-7

CDR3 protein: ASSQDAIGTGGEQY
clone size: few
V gene: TRBV4-1
CDR3 length: 14
J gene: TRBJ2-5

CDR3 protein: ATSRVDRAPYEQF
clone size: NA
V gene: TRBV15
CDR3 length: 13
J gene: TRBJ2-1

CDR3 protein: ASSRQLYGYT
clone size: NA
V gene: TRBV6-2/TRBV6-3
CDR3 length: 10
J gene: TRBJ1-2

CDR3 protein: ASSLGGPGYT
clone size: NA
V gene: TRBV12-3/TRBV12-4
CDR3 length: 10
J gene: TRBJ1-2

CDR3 protein: ASSLRRDSGYEQY
clone size: NA
V gene: TRBV27
CDR3 length: 13
J gene: TRBJ2-7

CDR3 protein: ASNPGGRIYNEQY
clone size: NA
V gene: TRBV28
CDR3 length: 13
J gene: TRBJ2-4

CDR3 protein: ASIEGTSGLGEQF
clone size: NA
V gene: TRBV6-1
CDR3 length: 13
J gene: TRBJ2-1